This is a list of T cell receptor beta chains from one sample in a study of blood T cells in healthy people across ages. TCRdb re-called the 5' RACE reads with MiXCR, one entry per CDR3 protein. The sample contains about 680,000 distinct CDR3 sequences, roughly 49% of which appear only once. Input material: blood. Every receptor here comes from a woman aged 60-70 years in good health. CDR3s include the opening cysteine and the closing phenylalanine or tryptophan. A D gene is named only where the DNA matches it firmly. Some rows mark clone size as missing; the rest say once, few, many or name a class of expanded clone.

cdr3_nt: TGCGCCAGCAGCTTCGGTAGCGGGAGAGGGGCAGATACGCAGTATTTT; cdr3_aa: CASSFGSGRGADTQYF; cdr3_length: 16; d_call: TRBD2; clone_size: .; j_call: TRBJ2-3; v_call: TRBV5-1
cdr3_nt: TGTGCCAGCAGCTACCGATTGGGCACAGATACGCATTATTTT; cdr3_aa: CASSYRLGTDTHYF; cdr3_length: 14; d_call: .; clone_size: .; j_call: TRBJ2-3; v_call: TRBV11-2
cdr3_nt: TGTGCCAGCAGTGTCGACAGGGGTGCAGATACGCAGTATTTT; cdr3_aa: CASSVDRGADTQYF; cdr3_length: 14; d_call: TRBD1; clone_size: .; j_call: TRBJ2-3; v_call: TRBV2
cdr3_nt: TGTGCCAGCAGTCGACTAGCGAGGACCTACGAGCAGTACTTC; cdr3_aa: CASSRLARTYEQYF; cdr3_length: 14; d_call: TRBD2; clone_size: .; j_call: TRBJ2-7; v_call: TRBV6-5
cdr3_nt: TGCGCCAGCACCGGGCTAGGTGGGTTGAGTGAGCAGTTCTTC; cdr3_aa: CASTGLGGLSEQFF; cdr3_length: 14; d_call: .; clone_size: .; j_call: TRBJ2-1; v_call: TRBV5-1
cdr3_nt: TGCAGCACAAGAGGGCTCGGAGAGACCCAGTACTTC; cdr3_aa: CSTRGLGETQYF; cdr3_length: 12; d_call: .; clone_size: .; j_call: TRBJ2-5; v_call: TRBV29-1
cdr3_nt: TGTGCCAGCAGCTTACGCGCAGGACCGAACACTGGGGAGCTGTTTTTT; cdr3_aa: CASSLRAGPNTGELFF; cdr3_length: 16; d_call: .; clone_size: .; j_call: TRBJ2-2; v_call: TRBV7-8
cdr3_nt: TGCAGTGCTAGCAAGACAGGGGTATATCCCCCTCAGTACTTC; cdr3_aa: CSASKTGVYPPQYF; cdr3_length: 14; d_call: TRBD1; clone_size: .; j_call: TRBJ2-5; v_call: TRBV20-1
cdr3_nt: TGTGCCAGCAGTTACAGGAAGCCGGGAAAGAACTACGAGCAGTACTTC; cdr3_aa: CASSYRKPGKNYEQYF; cdr3_length: 16; d_call: .; clone_size: .; j_call: TRBJ2-7; v_call: TRBV6-2/TRBV6-3
cdr3_nt: TGCAGCGTTGATTCGGAGACCCAGTACTTC; cdr3_aa: CSVDSETQYF; cdr3_length: 10; d_call: .; clone_size: .; j_call: TRBJ2-5; v_call: TRBV29-1
cdr3_nt: TGTGCCAGCAGCTTAGGAGGCGGTTACTCCTACAATGAGCAGTTCTTC; cdr3_aa: CASSLGGGYSYNEQFF; cdr3_length: 16; d_call: .; clone_size: few; j_call: TRBJ2-1; v_call: TRBV7-2
cdr3_nt: TGCAGCGTTACAGGGTTGGTTAATGAAAAACTGTTTTTT; cdr3_aa: CSVTGLVNEKLFF; cdr3_length: 13; d_call: .; clone_size: .; j_call: TRBJ1-4; v_call: TRBV29-1
cdr3_nt: TGTGCCACCAGGACAGGGCTCAACACTGAAGCTTTCTTT; cdr3_aa: CATRTGLNTEAFF; cdr3_length: 13; d_call: TRBD1; clone_size: .; j_call: TRBJ1-1; v_call: TRBV24-1
cdr3_nt: TGTGCCAGCAGTTTCGGGACTAGCGGAACAGATACGCAGTATTTT; cdr3_aa: CASSFGTSGTDTQYF; cdr3_length: 15; d_call: TRBD2; clone_size: many; j_call: TRBJ2-3; v_call: TRBV27
cdr3_nt: TGCGCCAGCAGCCGACAAGCCTTAAGCTCTGGGGCCAACGTCCTGACTTTC; cdr3_aa: CASSRQALSSGANVLTF; cdr3_length: 17; d_call: .; clone_size: .; j_call: TRBJ2-6; v_call: TRBV5-1
cdr3_nt: TGTGCCAGCAGTAAAAGCGGGAGGGCGGATGAGCAGTTCTTC; cdr3_aa: CASSKSGRADEQFF; cdr3_length: 14; d_call: TRBD2; clone_size: few; j_call: TRBJ2-1; v_call: TRBV6-5
cdr3_nt: TGCAGTGCTAGGGGGAGACTAGCGGGAGTCCGCAAGGAGCAGTTCTTC; cdr3_aa: CSARGRLAGVRKEQFF; cdr3_length: 16; d_call: TRBD2; clone_size: once; j_call: TRBJ2-1; v_call: TRBV20-1
cdr3_nt: TGTGCCAGCAGCCGACAGGGGTCCTACGAGCAGTACTTC; cdr3_aa: CASSRQGSYEQYF; cdr3_length: 13; d_call: TRBD1; clone_size: many; j_call: TRBJ2-7; v_call: TRBV3-1
cdr3_nt: TGCGCCAGCAGCTTGGACAGATATAGCAATCAGCCCCAGCATTTT; cdr3_aa: CASSLDRYSNQPQHF; cdr3_length: 15; d_call: .; clone_size: .; j_call: TRBJ1-5; v_call: TRBV4-3
cdr3_nt: TGTGCCAGCACAGCCGGACAGACGGAGACCCAGTACTTC; cdr3_aa: CASTAGQTETQYF; cdr3_length: 13; d_call: .; clone_size: few; j_call: TRBJ2-5; v_call: TRBV12-3/TRBV12-4
cdr3_nt: TGTGCCAGCGGGGGCTTCGGAAGCTCCTACGAGCAGTACTTC; cdr3_aa: CASGGFGSSYEQYF; cdr3_length: 14; d_call: .; clone_size: .; j_call: TRBJ2-7; v_call: TRBV28
cdr3_nt: TGTGCCATCAGTGAGGGGACTAGCGGGAGCACAGATACGCAGTATTTT; cdr3_aa: CAISEGTSGSTDTQYF; cdr3_length: 16; d_call: TRBD2; clone_size: .; j_call: TRBJ2-3; v_call: TRBV10-3
cdr3_nt: TGTGCCAGCAACCCAAGACTAGGGACGGGGAACACTGAAGCTTTCTTT; cdr3_aa: CASNPRLGTGNTEAFF; cdr3_length: 16; d_call: .; clone_size: .; j_call: TRBJ1-1; v_call: TRBV28
cdr3_nt: TGTGCCAGCAGTCTAAGACTAGCCCCCTACAATGAGCAGTACTTC; cdr3_aa: CASSLRLAPYNEQYF; cdr3_length: 15; d_call: TRBD2; clone_size: few; j_call: TRBJ2-7; v_call: TRBV11-2
cdr3_nt: TGTGCCAGCAGCGTGGCTAGCGGGAGTACAAGAGAGACCCAGTACTTC; cdr3_aa: CASSVASGSTRETQYF; cdr3_length: 16; d_call: TRBD2; clone_size: few; j_call: TRBJ2-5; v_call: TRBV9
cdr3_nt: TGTGCCAGCAACCAACCCACAAAAACGAACACCGGGGAGCTGTTTTTT; cdr3_aa: CASNQPTKTNTGELFF; cdr3_length: 16; d_call: .; clone_size: .; j_call: TRBJ2-2; v_call: TRBV4-2